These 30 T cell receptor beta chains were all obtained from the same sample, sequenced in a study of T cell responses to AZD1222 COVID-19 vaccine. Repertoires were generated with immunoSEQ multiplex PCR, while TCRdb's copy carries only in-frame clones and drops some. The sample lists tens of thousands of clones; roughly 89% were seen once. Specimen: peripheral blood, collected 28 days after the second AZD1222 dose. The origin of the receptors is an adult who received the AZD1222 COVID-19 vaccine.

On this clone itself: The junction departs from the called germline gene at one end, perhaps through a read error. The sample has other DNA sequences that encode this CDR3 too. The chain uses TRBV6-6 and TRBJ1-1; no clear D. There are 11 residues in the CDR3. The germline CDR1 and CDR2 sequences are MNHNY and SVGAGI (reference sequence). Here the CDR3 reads CASSYSYSQLF. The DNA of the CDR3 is TGTGCTAGCAGTTACTCTTACTCCCAGCTCTTT.

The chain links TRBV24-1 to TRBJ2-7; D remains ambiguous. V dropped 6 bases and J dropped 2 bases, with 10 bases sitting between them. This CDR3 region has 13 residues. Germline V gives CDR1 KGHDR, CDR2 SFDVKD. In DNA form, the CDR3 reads TGTGCCACCAGTCCGAGTGGGGCCTACGAGCAGTACTTC. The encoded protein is CATSPSGAYEQYF.

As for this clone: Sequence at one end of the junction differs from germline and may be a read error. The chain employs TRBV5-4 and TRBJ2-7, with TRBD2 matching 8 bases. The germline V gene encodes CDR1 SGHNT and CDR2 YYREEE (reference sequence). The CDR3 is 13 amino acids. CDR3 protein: CAGSGGLSYEQYF. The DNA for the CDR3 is TGTGCCGGCAGCGGGGGACTTTCCTACGAGCAGTACTTC.

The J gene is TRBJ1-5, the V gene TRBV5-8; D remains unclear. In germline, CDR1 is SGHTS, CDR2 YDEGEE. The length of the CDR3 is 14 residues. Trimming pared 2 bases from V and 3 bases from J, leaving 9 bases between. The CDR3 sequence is CASSFGRYNQPQHF. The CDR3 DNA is TGTGCCAGCAGCTTCGGACGGTACAATCAGCCCCAGCATTTT.

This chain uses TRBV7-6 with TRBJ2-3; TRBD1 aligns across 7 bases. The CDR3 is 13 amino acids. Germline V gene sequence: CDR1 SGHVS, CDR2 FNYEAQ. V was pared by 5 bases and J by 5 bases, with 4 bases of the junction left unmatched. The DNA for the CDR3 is TGTGCCAGCAGCCAGGACAGGAGAGATACGCAGTATTTT. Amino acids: CASSQDRRDTQYF. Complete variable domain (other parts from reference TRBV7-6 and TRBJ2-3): GAGVSQSPRYKVTKRGQDVALRCDPISGHVSLYWYRQALGQGPEFLTYFNYEAQQDKSGLPNDRFSAERPEGSISTLTIQRTEQRDSAMYRCASSQDRRDTQYFGPGTRLTVL.

The CDR3 nucleotides are TGTGCCAGCAGCGACAGGCCCCTCTACGAGCAGTACTTC. The encoded protein is CASSDRPLYEQYF. This chain connects TRBV5-8 to TRBJ2-7; D might be TRBD1 (6 bases). The CDR3 runs to 13 residues. The V and J ends lost 4 bases and 3 bases respectively, with 11 bases between them. Germline CDR1 is SGHTS and CDR2 is YDEGEE.

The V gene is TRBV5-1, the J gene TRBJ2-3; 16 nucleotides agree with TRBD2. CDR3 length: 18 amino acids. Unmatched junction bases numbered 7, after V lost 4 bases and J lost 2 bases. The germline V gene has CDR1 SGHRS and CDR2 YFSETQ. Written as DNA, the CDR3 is TGCGCCAGCAGCCCGCCGGGACTAGCGGGAGGGATCACAGATACGCAGTATTTT. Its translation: CASSPPGLAGGITDTQYF.

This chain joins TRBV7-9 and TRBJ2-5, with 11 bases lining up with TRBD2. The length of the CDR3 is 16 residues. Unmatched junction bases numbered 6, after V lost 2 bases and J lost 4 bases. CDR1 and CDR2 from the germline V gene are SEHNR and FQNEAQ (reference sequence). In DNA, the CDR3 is TGTGCCAGCAGCTTATCTTTAGCGGGAGGGCGAGAGACCCAGTACTTC. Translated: CASSLSLAGGRETQYF.

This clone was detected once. CDR3 coding DNA: TGCAGCGTGGCCGACCCTGGGGCCAACGTCCTGACTTTC. Translated, it gives CSVADPGANVLTF. The chain joins TRBV29-1 to TRBJ2-6; no reliable D call. This CDR3 is built from 13 residues. V was trimmed by 6 bases and J by 2 bases, leaving 8 bases between them. Germline CDR1 and CDR2: SQVTM and ANQGSEA.

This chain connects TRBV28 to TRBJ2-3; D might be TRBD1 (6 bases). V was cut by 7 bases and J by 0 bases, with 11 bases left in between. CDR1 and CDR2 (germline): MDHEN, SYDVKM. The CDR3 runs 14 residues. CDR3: CASNRGQSTDTQYF. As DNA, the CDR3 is TGTGCCAGCAACCGAGGACAGAGCACAGATACGCAGTATTTT.

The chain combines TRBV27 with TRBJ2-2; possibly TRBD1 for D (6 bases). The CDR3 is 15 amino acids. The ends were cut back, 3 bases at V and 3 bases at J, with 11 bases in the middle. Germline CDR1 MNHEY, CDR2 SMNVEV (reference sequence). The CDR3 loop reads CASSFSGAYTGELFF. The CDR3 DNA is TGTGCCAGCAGTTTTTCAGGGGCGTACACCGGGGAGCTGTTTTTT.

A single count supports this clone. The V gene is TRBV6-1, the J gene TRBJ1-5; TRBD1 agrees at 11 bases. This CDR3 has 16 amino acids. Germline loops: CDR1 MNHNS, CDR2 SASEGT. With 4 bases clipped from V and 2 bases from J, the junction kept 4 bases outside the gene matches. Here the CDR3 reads CASSVRTGGGNQPQHF. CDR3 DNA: TGTGCCAGCAGTGTGCGGACAGGGGGCGGCAATCAGCCCCAGCATTTT.

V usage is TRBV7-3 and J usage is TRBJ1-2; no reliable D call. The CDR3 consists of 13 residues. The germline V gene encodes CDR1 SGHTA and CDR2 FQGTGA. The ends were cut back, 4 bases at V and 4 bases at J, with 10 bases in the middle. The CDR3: CASSSPGSYGYTF. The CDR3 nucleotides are TGTGCCAGCAGCTCCCCCGGCAGCTATGGCTACACCTTC. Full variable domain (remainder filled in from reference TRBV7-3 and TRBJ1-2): GAGVSQTPSNKVTEKGKYVELRCDPISGHTALYWYRQSLGQGPEFLIYFQGTGAADDSGLPNDRFFAVRPEGSVSTLKIQRTERGDSAVYLCASSSPGSYGYTFGSGTRLTVV.

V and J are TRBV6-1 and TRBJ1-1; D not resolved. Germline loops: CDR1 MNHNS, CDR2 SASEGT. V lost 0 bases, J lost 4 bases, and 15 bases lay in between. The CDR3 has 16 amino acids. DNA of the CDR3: TGTGCCAGCAGTGAAGCGCGAGAGGCATGGGGCACTGAAGCTTTCTTT. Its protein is CASSEAREAWGTEAFF.

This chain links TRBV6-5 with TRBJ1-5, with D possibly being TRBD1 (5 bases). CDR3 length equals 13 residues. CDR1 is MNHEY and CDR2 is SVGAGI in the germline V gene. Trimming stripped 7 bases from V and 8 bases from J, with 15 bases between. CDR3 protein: CASTSGSGEPQHF. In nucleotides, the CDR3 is TGTGCCAGCACCAGCGGATCGGGGGAGCCCCAGCATTTT.

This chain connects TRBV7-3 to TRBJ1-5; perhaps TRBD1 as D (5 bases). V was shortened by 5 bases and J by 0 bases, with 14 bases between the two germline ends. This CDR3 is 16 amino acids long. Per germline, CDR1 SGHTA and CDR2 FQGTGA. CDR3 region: CASSPGTTYSNQPQHF. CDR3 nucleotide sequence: TGTGCCAGCAGCCCCGGGACCACGTATAGCAATCAGCCCCAGCATTTT.

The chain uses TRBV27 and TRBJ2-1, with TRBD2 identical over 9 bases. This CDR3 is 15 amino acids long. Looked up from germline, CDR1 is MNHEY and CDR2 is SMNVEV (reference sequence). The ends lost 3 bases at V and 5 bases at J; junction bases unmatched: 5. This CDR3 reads CASSFMTSGNNEQFF. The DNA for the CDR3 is TGTGCCAGCAGTTTTATGACTAGCGGAAACAATGAGCAGTTCTTC.

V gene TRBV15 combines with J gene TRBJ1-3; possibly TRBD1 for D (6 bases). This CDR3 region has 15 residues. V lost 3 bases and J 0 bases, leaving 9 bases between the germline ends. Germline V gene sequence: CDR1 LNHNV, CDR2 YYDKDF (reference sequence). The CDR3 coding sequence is TGTGCCACCAGCAGGACAGGCCGCTCTGGAAACACCATATATTTT. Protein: CATSRTGRSGNTIYF. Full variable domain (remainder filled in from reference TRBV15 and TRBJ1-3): DAMVIQNPRYQVTQFGKPVTLSCSQTLNHNVMYWYQQKSSQAPKLLFHYYDKDFNNEADTPDNFQSRRPNTSFCFLDIRSPGLGDTAMYLCATSRTGRSGNTIYFGEGSWLTVV.

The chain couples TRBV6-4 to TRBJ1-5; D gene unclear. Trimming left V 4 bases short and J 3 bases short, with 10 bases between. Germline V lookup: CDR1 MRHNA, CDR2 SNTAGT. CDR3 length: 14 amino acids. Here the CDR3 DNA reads TGTGCCAGCAGTGGTTCGTCCTACAATCAGCCCCAGCATTTT. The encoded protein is CASSGSSYNQPQHF.

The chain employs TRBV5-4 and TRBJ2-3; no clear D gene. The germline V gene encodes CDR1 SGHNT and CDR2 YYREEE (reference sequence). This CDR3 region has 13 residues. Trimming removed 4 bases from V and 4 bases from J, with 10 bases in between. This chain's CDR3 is CASSTEWADTQYF. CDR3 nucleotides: TGTGCCAGCAGCACGGAGTGGGCAGATACGCAGTATTTT. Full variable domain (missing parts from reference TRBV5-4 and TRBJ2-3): ETGVTQSPTHLIKTRGQQVTLRCSSQSGHNTVSWYQQALGQGPQFIFQYYREEENGRGNFPPRFSGLQFPNYSSELNVNALELDDSALYLCASSTEWADTQYFGPGTRLTVL.

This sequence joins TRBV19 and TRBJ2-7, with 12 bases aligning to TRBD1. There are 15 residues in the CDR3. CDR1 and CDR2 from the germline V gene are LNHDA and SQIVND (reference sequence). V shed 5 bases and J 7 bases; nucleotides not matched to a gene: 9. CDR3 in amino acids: CASSPAGTGGGEQYF. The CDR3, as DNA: TGTGCCAGTAGTCCGGCCGGGACAGGGGGCGGAGAGCAGTACTTC.

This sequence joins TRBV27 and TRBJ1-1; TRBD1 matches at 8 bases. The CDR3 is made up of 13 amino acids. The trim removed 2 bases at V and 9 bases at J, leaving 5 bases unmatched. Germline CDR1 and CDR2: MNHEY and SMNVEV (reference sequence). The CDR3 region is CASSLGRQGKAFF. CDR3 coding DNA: TGTGCCAGCAGTTTAGGGCGACAGGGGAAAGCTTTCTTT.

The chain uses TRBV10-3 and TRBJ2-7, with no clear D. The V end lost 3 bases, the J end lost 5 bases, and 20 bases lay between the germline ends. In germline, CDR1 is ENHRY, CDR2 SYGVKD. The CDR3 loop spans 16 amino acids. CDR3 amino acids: CAISDNSRAPFNEQYF. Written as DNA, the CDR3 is TGTGCCATCAGTGACAACAGCCGGGCCCCTTTTAACGAGCAGTACTTC.

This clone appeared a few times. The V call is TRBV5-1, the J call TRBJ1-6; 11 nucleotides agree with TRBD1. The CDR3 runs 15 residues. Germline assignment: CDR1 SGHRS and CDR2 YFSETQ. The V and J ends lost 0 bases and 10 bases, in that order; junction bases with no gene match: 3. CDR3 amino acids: CASSLDGTGGSPLHF. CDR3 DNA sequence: TGCGCCAGCAGCTTGGATGGGACAGGGGGATCACCCCTCCACTTT.

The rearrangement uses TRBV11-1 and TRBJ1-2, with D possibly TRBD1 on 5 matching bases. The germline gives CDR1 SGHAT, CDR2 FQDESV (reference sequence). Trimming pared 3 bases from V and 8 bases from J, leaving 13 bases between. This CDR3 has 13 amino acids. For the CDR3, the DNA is TGTGCCAGCAGCTTGCAGAGGGGCGCCGGCTACACCTTC. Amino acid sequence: CASSLQRGAGYTF.

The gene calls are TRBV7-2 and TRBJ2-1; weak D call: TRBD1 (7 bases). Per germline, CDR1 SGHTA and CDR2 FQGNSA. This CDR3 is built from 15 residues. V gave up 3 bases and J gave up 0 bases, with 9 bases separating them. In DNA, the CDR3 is TGTGCCAGCAGCTTTCAGGGGGGCTCCTACAATGAGCAGTTCTTC. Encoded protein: CASSFQGGSYNEQFF.

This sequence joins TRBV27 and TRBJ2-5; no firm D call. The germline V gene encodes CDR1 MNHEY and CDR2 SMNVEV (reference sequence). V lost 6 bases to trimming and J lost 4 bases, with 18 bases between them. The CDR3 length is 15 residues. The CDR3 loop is CASRPLNARRETQYF. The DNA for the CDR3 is TGTGCCAGCAGGCCTCTTAACGCTCGGAGAGAGACCCAGTACTTC.

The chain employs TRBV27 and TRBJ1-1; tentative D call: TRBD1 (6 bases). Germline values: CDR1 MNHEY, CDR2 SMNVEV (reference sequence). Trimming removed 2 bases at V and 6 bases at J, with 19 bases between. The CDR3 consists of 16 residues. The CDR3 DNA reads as TGTGCCAGCAGTTTAAAGCCCGCCGGGGGGGCCCCTGAAGCTTTCTTT. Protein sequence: CASSLKPAGGAPEAFF.

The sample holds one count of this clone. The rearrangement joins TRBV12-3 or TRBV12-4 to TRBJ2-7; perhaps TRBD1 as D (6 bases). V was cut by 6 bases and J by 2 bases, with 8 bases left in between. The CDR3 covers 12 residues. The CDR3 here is CASSRTAYEQYF. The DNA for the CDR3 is TGTGCCAGCAGCCGGACAGCCTACGAGCAGTACTTC.

CDR3 coding DNA: TGTGCCAGCACAGGACAGGGCAATCAGCCCCAGCATTTT. It encodes CASTGQGNQPQHF. J is TRBJ1-5 and V is TRBV18, with 7 positions matching TRBD1. Unmatched junction bases numbered 3, after V lost 8 bases and J lost 2 bases. In germline, CDR1 is KGHSH, CDR2 LQKENI. The CDR3 length is 13 residues.